This T cell receptor (beta chain) is drawn from a study of blood T cell repertoires in COVID-19. Background on the study: COVID-19 samples, acute and convalescent, were from the United States, Italy and Spain. PBMCs, B-cell-depleted T cells, or T cells were the source of the cDNA or gDNA that made up the material.

J lost 7 bases, V lost 4 bases, and 13 bases had no gene match. This CDR3 contains 17 residues. In germline, CDR1 is SGHAT, CDR2 FQNNGV. Original processing methods: Scientists estimated how many nucleated cells there were by amplifying reference gene primers. TCRdb keeps only in-frame clones here, not all; method: immunoSEQ multiplex PCR. The DNA was the basis for D and trimming; V, J and clone size are from that table. Found here are approximately 190,000 clones, approximately 86% of them singletons; the top ten hold roughly 2%. This TCR was sampled from a man between 65 and 79 years old with active or convalescent COVID-19. Source material: peripheral blood. The chain recombines TRBV11-2 with TRBJ2-5, with 12 bases lining up with TRBD2. The CDR3, as DNA: TGTGCCAGCAGCTCGAAACTAGCGGGGGGCACGGGGGGGACCCAGTACTTC. As protein: CASSSKLAGGTGGTQYF.